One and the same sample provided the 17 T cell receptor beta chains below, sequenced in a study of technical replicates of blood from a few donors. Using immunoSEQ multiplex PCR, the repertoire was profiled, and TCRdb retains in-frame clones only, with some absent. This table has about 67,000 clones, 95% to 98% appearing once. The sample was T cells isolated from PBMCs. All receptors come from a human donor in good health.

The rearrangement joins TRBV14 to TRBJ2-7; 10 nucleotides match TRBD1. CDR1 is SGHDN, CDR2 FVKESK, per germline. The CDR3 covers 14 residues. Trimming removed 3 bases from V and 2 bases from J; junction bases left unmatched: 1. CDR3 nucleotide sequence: TGTGCCAGCAGCCACGGACAGGGGGCCTACGAGCAGTACTTC. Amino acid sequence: CASSHGQGAYEQYF.

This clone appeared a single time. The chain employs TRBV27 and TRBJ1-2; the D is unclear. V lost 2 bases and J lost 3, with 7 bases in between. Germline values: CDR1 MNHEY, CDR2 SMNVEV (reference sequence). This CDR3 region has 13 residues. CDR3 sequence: CASSLEGYYGYTF. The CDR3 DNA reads TGTGCCAGCAGTTTAGAGGGCTACTATGGCTACACCTTC.

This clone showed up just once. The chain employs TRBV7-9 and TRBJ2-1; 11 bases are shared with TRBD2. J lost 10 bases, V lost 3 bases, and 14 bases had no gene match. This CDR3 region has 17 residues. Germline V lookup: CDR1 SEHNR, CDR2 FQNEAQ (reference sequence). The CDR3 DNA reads TGTGCCAGCAGCTTTGGACTACTTAGCGGGAGGGCCGGAGAGCAGTTCTTC. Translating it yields CASSFGLLSGRAGEQFF.

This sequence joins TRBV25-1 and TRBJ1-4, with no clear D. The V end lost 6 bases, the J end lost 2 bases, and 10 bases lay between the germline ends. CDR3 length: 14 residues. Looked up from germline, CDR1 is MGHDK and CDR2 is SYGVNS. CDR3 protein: CASSPPETNEKLFF. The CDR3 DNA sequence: TGTGCCAGCAGCCCCCCCGAGACTAATGAAAAACTGTTTTTT.

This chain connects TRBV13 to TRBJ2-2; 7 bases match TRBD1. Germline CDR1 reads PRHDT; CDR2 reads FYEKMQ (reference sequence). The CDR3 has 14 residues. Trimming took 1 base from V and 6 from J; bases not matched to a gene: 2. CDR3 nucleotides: TGTGCCAGCAGCTTAGAGGGGGCCGCCGGGGAGCTGTTTTTT. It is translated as CASSLEGAAGELFF.

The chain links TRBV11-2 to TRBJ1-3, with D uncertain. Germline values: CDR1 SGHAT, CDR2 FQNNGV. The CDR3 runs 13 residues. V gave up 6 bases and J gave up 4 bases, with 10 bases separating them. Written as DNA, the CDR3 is TGTGCCAGCAGTCCCAACACCGGAAACACCATATATTTT. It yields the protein CASSPNTGNTIYF.

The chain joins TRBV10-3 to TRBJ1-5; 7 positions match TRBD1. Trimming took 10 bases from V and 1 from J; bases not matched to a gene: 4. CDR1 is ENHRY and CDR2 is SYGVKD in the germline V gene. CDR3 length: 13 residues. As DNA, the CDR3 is TGTGCCACTGCGGGACAGAGCAATCAGCCCCAGCATTTT. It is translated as CATAGQSNQPQHF.

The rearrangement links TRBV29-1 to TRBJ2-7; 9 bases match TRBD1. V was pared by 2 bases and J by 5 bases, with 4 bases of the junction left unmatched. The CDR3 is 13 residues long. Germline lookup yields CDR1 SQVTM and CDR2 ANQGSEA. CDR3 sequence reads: CSVEKDRGHEQYF. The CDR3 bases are TGCAGCGTTGAAAAGGACAGGGGCCACGAGCAGTACTTC.

The DNA for the CDR3 is TGTGCCACCAGCAGAGAGGGACAGGGCTACGAGCAGTACTTC. Protein product: CATSREGQGYEQYF. The gene calls are TRBV15 and TRBJ2-7, with 9 bases lining up with TRBD1. Looked up from germline, CDR1 is LNHNV and CDR2 is YYDKDF (reference sequence). Trimming removed 0 bases from V and 3 bases from J; junction bases left unmatched: 0. This CDR3 is 14 amino acids long.

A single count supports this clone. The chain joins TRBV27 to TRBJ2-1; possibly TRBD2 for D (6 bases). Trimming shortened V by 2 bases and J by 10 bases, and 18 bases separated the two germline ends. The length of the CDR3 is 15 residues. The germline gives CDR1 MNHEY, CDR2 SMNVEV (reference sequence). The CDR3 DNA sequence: TGTGCCAGCAGTTTAGGAATCGGGGGAGCCAAAGAGCAGTTCTTC. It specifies CASSLGIGGAKEQFF.

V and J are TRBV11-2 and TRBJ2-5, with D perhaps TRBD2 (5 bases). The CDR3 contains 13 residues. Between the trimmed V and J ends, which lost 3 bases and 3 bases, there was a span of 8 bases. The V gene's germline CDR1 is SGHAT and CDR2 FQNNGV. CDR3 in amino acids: CASSLVGEETQYF. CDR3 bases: TGTGCCAGCAGCTTGGTGGGAGAAGAGACCCAGTACTTC. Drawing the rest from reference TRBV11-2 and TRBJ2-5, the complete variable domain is EAGVAQSPRYKIIEKRQSVAFWCNPISGHATLYWYQQILGQGPKLLIQFQNNGVVDDSQLPKDRFSAERLKGVDSTLKIQPAKLEDSAVYLCASSLVGEETQYFGPGTRLLVL.

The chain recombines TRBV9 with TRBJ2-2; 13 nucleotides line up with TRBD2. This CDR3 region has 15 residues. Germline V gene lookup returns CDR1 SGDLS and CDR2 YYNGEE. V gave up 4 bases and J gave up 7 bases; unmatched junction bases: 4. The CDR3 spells CASSPRLAGGGELFF. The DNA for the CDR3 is TGTGCCAGCAGCCCCCGACTAGCGGGAGGCGGGGAGCTGTTTTTT.

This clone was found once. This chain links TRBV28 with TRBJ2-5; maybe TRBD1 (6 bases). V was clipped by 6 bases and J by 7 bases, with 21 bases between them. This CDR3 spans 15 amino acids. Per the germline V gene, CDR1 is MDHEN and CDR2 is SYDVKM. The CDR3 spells CASSSPGRGSGTQYF. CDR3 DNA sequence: TGTGCCAGCAGCTCCCCGGGTAGGGGGAGTGGGACCCAGTACTTC.

The CDR3 loop reads CASSLGPRDRGLYEQYF. CDR3 bases: TGTGCCAGCAGCTTAGGCCCCCGGGACAGGGGTCTCTACGAGCAGTACTTC. This rearrangement joins TRBV11-2 to TRBJ2-7, with 10 bases identical to TRBD1. V shed 1 base and J 3 bases; nucleotides not matched to a gene: 9. There are 17 residues in the CDR3. Germline V CDR1 and CDR2: SGHAT, FQNNGV.

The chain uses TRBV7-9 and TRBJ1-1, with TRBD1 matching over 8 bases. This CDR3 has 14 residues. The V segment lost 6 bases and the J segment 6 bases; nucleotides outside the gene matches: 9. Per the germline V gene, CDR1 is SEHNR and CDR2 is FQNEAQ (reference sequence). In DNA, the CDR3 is TGTGCCAGCAGGCGACAGGGGATTAATGCTGAAGCTTTCTTT. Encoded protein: CASRRQGINAEAFF.

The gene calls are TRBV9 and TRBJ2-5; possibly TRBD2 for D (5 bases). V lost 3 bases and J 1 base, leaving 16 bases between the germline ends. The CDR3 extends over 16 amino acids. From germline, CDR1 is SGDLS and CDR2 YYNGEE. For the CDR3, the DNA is TGTGCCAGCAGCGACCAAGTAGCGCTATCCCAAGAGACCCAGTACTTC. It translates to CASSDQVALSQETQYF.

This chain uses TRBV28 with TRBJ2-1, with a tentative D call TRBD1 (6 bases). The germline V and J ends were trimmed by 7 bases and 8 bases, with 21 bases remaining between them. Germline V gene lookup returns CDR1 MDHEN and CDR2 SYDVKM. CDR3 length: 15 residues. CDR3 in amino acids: CASTQGTVPPHEQFF. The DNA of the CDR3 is TGTGCCAGCACCCAGGGGACCGTACCACCTCATGAGCAGTTCTTC.